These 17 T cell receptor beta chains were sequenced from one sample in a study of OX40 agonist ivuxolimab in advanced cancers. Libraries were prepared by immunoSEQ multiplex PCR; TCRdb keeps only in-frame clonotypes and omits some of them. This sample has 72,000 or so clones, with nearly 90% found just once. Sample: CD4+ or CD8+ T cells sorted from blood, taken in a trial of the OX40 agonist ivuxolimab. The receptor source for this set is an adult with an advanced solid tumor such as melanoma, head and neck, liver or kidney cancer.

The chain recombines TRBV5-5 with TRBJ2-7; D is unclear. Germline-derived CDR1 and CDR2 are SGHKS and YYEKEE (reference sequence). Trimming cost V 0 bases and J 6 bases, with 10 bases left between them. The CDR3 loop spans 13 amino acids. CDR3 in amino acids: CASSLGPLGEQYF. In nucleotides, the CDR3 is TGTGCCAGCAGCTTGGGACCCCTGGGCGAGCAGTACTTC.

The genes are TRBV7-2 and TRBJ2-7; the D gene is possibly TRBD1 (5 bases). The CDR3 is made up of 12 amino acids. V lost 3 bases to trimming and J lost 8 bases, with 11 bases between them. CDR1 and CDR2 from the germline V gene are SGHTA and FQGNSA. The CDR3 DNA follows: TGTGCCAGCAGCTTCCTCAGGGAAAAGCAGTACTTC. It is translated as CASSFLREKQYF. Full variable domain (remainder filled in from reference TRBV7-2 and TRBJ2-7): GAGVSQSPSNKVTEKGKDVELRCDPISGHTALYWYRQSLGQGLEFLIYFQGNSAPDKSGLPSDRFSAERTGGSVSTLTIQRTQQEDSAVYLCASSFLREKQYFGPGTRLTVT.

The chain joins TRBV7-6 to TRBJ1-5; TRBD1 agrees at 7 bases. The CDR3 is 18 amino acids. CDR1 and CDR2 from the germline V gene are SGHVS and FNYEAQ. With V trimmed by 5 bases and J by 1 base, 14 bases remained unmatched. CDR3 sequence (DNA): TGTGCCAGCAGCCCCACAAAGGGGGCCGGATGGAGCAATCAGCCCCAGCATTTT. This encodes CASSPTKGAGWSNQPQHF.

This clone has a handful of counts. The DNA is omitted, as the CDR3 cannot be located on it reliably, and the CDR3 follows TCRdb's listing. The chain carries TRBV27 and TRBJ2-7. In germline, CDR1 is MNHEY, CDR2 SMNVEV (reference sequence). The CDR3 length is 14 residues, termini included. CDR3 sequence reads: CASSFRARPKEQYF.

CDR3 amino acids: CASGGAASNTGELFF. CDR3 coding DNA: TGTGCCAGCGGGGGGGCGGCCTCGAACACCGGGGAGCTGTTTTTT. This chain connects TRBV7-9 to TRBJ2-2; TRBD2 is a possible D gene (7 bases). The CDR3 consists of 15 residues. With 8 bases removed from V and 0 bases from J, the gap between germline ends came to 13 bases. The germline V gene encodes CDR1 SEHNR and CDR2 FQNEAQ (reference sequence).

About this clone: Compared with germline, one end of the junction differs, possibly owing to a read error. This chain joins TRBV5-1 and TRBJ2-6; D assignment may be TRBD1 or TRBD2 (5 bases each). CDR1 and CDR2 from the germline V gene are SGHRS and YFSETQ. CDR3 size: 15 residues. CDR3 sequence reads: CASSTGASGANVRTF. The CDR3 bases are TGCGCCAGCAGCACCGGGGCGTCTGGGGCCAACGTCCGGACTTTC.

CDR3 nucleotide sequence: TGTGCCAGCAGGGGACAGGGAAGGGAGACCCAGTACTTC. It translates to CASRGQGRETQYF. The rearrangement links TRBV2 to TRBJ2-5, with 9 bases matching TRBD1. The germline V gene encodes CDR1 SNHLY and CDR2 FYNNEI. Trimming took 6 bases from V and 5 from J; bases not matched to a gene: 4. The CDR3 extends over 13 amino acids.

The CDR3: CASTRTDRGNTEAFF. The CDR3 DNA reads as TGTGCCAGCACCAGAACGGACAGGGGGAACACTGAAGCTTTCTTT. The V and J genes are TRBV13 and TRBJ1-1; 9 bases align to TRBD1. CDR1 PRHDT and CDR2 FYEKMQ come from the germline V gene (reference sequence). This CDR3 is 15 amino acids long. J gave up 1 base and V 7 bases, and 7 bases lay outside the gene matches.

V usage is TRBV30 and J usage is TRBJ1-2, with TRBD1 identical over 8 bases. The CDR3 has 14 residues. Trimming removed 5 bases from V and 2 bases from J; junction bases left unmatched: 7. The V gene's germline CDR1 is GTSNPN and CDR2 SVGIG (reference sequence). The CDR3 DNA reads TGTGCCTGGGAAAAAGGACAGGGCAACTATGGCTACACCTTC. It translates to CAWEKGQGNYGYTF.

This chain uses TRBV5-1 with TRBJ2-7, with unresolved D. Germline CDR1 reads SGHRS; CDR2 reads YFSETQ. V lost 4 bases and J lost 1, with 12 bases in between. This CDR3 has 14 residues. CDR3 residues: CASSLGPTSYEQYF. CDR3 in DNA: TGCGCCAGCAGCCTGGGCCCGACTTCCTACGAGCAGTACTTC.

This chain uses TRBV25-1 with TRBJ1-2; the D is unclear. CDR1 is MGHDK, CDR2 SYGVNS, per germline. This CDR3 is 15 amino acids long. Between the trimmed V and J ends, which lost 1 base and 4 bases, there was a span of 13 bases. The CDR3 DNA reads TGTGCCAGCAGTGAATCCCACGGCAGTTCCTATGGCTACACCTTC. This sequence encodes CASSESHGSSYGYTF.

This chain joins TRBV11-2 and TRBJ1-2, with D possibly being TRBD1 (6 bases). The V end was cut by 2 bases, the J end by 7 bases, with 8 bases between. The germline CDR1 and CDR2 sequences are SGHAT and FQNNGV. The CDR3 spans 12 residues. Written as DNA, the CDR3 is TGTGCCAGCAGCTTAACAGGGATTGGCTACACCTTC. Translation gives CASSLTGIGYTF.

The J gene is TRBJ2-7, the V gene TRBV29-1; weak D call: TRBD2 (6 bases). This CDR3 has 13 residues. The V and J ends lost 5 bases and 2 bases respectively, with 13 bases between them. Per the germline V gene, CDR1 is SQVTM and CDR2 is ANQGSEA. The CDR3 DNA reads TGCAGCGTTCGAGGCGGGACCACCTACGAGCAGTACTTC. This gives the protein CSVRGGTTYEQYF.

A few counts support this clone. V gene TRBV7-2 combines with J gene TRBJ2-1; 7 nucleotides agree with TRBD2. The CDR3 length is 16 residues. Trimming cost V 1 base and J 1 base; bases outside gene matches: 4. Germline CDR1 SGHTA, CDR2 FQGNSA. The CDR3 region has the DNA TGTGCCAGCAGCTTAGATTCTAGCGGTTCCTACAATGAGCAGTTCTTC. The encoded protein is CASSLDSSGSYNEQFF.

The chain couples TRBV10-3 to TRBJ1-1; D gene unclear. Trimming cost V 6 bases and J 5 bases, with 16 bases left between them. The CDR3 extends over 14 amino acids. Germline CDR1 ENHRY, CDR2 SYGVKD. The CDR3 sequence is CAISPRTQDTEAFF. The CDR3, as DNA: TGTGCCATCAGCCCCCGGACCCAGGATACTGAAGCTTTCTTT.

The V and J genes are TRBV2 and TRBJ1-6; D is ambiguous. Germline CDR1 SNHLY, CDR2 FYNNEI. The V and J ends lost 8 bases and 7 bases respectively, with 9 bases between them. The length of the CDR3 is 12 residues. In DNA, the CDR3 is TGTGCCAGCCGGGGATCCAATTCACCCCTCCACTTT. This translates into CASRGSNSPLHF.

The CDR3 coding sequence is TGTGCCAGCAGCACCAGGGGCCAAGAGACCCAGTACTTC. It yields the protein CASSTRGQETQYF. This rearrangement joins TRBV7-2 to TRBJ2-5; maybe TRBD1 (6 bases). V was cut by 5 bases and J by 1 base, with 8 bases left in between. This CDR3 spans 13 amino acids. From germline, CDR1 is SGHTA and CDR2 FQGNSA.